These T cell receptor beta chains were read from a single sample in a study of blood T cells in healthy people across ages. Each CDR3 protein gets one entry after TCRdb re-called the 5' RACE reads with MiXCR. Among approximately 960,000 distinct CDR3 sequences, 25% to 35% were seen once, and the ten largest hold roughly 10%. This sample was also put to use in a study of T cells of mothers and their children.

Sequencing used blood. Receptors were obtained from a woman between 35 and 50 years old in good health. Each CDR3 is given without its conserved first and last residue. The order of the fields is J gene, CDR3 length, V gene, clone size, CDR3 protein. Clone sizes are given selectively: once, few, many, or a class where the clone is expanded.

TRBJ1-2	16	TRBV4-3	-	ASSQDRPGTTTNYGYT
-	11	TRBV28	-	ASTPDRPCEQY
TRBJ1-1	12	TRBV29-1	few	SVARVLSSGEAF
TRBJ1-5	14	TRBV28	-	ASSPQNDRGVQPQH
TRBJ2-7	13	TRBV5-1	few	ASSLRTGACYEQY
TRBJ1-2	13	TRBV19	-	ASSRQGAFDYGYT
TRBJ2-1	11	TRBV12-3/TRBV12-4	many	ASSLGRLDEQF
TRBJ1-6	11	TRBV20-1	few	SATGTGGSPLH
TRBJ1-1	14	TRBV5-4	few	ASSPRTSRVNTEAF
TRBJ1-6	11	TRBV7-2	many	ASSLASNSPLH
TRBJ2-4	11	TRBV7-2	-	ASSLGDSKLQY
TRBJ1-5	12	TRBV12-3/TRBV12-4	few	ASSLTGEGQPQH
TRBJ1-2	8	TRBV20-1	-	SASGPGYT
TRBJ1-3	14	TRBV4-2	-	ASSHLQGGSGNTIY
TRBJ1-2	14	TRBV9	few	ASTPWPSQGNYDYT
TRBJ2-3	13	TRBV5-8	few	ASSWTGKLSDTQY
TRBJ2-7	11	TRBV7-2	many	ASSLVSRDMQY
TRBJ1-1	13	TRBV28	-	ASSLSPGGPTEAF
TRBJ2-5	14	TRBV5-6	many	ASSLTSSGGGETQY
TRBJ2-5	13	TRBV28	-	ASSPGPKYQETQY
TRBJ2-3	11	TRBV5-1	many	ASSLWSTDTQY
TRBJ1-2	14	TRBV3-1	-	ASSRRPTGGPYGNT
TRBJ2-7	13	TRBV5-1	-	ASSSPGQGSHAQY
TRBJ2-7	15	TRBV6-2/TRBV6-3	-	ASSCRLWASGTYEQY